The sequence of this T cell receptor beta chain was determined in a study of T-cell memory formation after mild COVID-19. Study-level information: TCR clusters were largely donor specific. Findings and caveats of the study: Later expanders leaned toward CD4+, whereas clones contracting from day 15 to 85 were balanced CD4/CD8.

On this clonotype itself: The antigen is undetermined.

One entry per CDR3 protein, called by TCRdb with MiXCR from the 5' RACE reads. The sample contains 250,000 or so distinct CDR3 sequences, more than 15% of which appear only once. Per germline, CDR1 SNHLY and CDR2 FYNNEI. The CDR3 is made up of 16 amino acids. After removal of 6 bases from V and 9 bases from J, the junction contained 10 bases not matched to a gene. The receptor comes from a man younger than 35 who had mild COVID-19 (a few samples of this study predate the infection). Cell type and time point are not known. Input material: PBMCs or a T cell subset sorted from them (not recorded which). The chain uses TRBV2 and TRBJ2-1, with 14 bases that match TRBD2. This CDR3 reads CASSFRTSGGRGEQFF. As DNA, the CDR3 is TGTGCCAGCAGCTTTCGGACTAGCGGGGGGCGAGGTGAGCAGTTCTTC.